Described below is a single T cell receptor (beta chain) sequence and its context. This clonotype was picked up a small number of times. Its antigen is currently not known. Base-call qualities are not available, and no considerably larger clone is one nucleotide away. Clipping removes 4 bases from V and 4 bases from J, with 8 as the unmatched junction base count. The CDR3 starts with the cysteine, ends with the phenylalanine, and has 15 residues. Kept here is only the CDR3 DNA, which spans 45 bases and is read in frame from base 1. Sequenced using an Illumina NovaSeq 6000. TCRalpha and TCRbeta cDNA libraries were built by 5'RACE with constant-segment primers, adding sample barcodes and unique molecular identifiers. RNA was extracted from every sample with Trizol reagent. Libraries were amplified in two PCR steps, with a second sample barcode and Illumina TruSeq adapters added in the second step. The libraries were sequenced on an Illumina NovaSeq using 2 x 150 bp paired-end reads. The authors' analysis ran thus. Demultiplexing of reads and collapsing into UMI-guided consensus sequences were performed with migec v1.2.7. Using mixcr v2.1.11, UMI consensuses were aligned to TRA and TRB V and J templates and then assembled into clonotypes. Clonotypes were classified as expanded or contracted when called significant by both edgeR and NoisET, with noise models trained on biological replicates. For edgeR calls, the cutoffs were a false discovery rate-adjusted p below 0.01 and a log2 fold-change threshold of 1. As an exploratory analysis of dynamics, max-normalized trajectories of the 1000 most abundant clonotypes were examined by PCA with hierarchical clustering. Separately sequenced CD4+ and CD8+ repertoires were used to assign the CD4 or CD8 phenotype of responding clones. The public sequencing data were trimmed at Q25 with fastp and processed into clonotypes with MiXCR by TCRdb, which kept only in-frame beta chains. For every CDR3 protein sequence, its rows merge into one entry that carries the most common genes and DNA. The V and J calls reflect TCRdb's pipeline rather than the authors' work. Across this sample there are over 450,000 distinct CDR3 sequences, with about a fifth seen only once. Under 15% of the sample is in the top ten clones.

This sample is drawn from a study of T-cell memory formation after mild COVID-19 (dated by TCRdb to about 2021). Notes on the research overall: TCR sequence clusters from the two donors were largely donor specific. T-cell clones expanding and contracting after mild COVID-19 in a couple of donors were tracked by longitudinal TCRalpha and TCRbeta repertoire sequencing. Two young, previously healthy adult volunteers, one female and one male, were included in the cohort.

PBMCs were isolated by Ficoll-Paque density gradient centrifugation. What the work shows at the level of the full study, not this receptor alone: Contracting CD4+ clones appeared mostly in the CM and EM memory subsets, whereas CD8+ clones were enriched in EMRA. Some responding clones were detected in pre-infection memory, which suggested that pre-existing cross-reactive memory T cells had joined the SARS-CoV-2 response. Only two mild cases were covered by the study, and larger cohorts that include severe cases with pre-infection samples were considered necessary. Clones contracting from day 15 to 85 had balanced CD4/CD8 phenotypes, while a second wave expanding from day 15 to 37 was biased towards CD4+. SARS-CoV-2 specificity was not confirmed for the second-wave clones peaking on day 37.

Sequencing was done on a sample of PBMCs or a T cell subset sorted from them (not recorded which). The sequence derives from an adult woman who had mild COVID-19 (a few samples of this study predate the infection). The sample titles of this study are shuffled in the database, so cell type and time point are left out; the donor was told from shared clones. The rearrangement joined TRBV12-3 or TRBV12-4 to TRBJ2-3, and TRBD2 aligns with 7 junction nucleotides. The nucleotides read TGTGCCAGCAGTTATCGTCGGGGAGGGCCAGATACGCAGTATTTT. Its coded protein is CASSYRRGGPDTQYF.